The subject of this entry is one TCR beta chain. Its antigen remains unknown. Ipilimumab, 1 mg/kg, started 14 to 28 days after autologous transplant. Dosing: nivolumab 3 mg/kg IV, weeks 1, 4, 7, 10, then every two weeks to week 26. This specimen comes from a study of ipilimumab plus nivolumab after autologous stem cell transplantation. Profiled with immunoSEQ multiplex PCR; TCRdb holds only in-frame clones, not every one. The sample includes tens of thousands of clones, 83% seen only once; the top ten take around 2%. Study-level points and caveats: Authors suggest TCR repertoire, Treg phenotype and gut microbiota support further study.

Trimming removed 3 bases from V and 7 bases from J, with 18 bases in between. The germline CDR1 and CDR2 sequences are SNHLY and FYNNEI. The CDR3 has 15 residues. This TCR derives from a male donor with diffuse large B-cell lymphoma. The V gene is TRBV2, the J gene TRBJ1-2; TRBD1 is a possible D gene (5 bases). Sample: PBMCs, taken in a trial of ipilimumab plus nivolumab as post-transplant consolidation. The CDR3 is CASSDQGYTTGGYTF. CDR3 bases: TGTGCCAGCAGTGATCAGGGTTATACCACTGGTGGCTACACCTTC.